These 11 T cell receptor beta chains came from one sample sequenced in a study of cytomegalovirus exposure and HLA in healthy donors. The PCR contained 60 Vbeta and 13 Jbeta primers. The assay was immunoSEQ multiplex PCR, and TCRdb's table has in-frame clones only and misses some. The table has under 150,000 clones, around 80% seen once. Sequencing was performed on PBMCs. The receptors originated from a man aged 18 to 29 in good health and CMV-seronegative.

J is TRBJ2-3 and V is TRBV7-9, with TRBD2 matching 10 bases. V was clipped by 4 bases and J by 4 bases; unmatched bases: 2. CDR1 and CDR2 (germline): SEHNR, FQNEAQ (reference sequence). The CDR3 loop spans 14 amino acids. The CDR3 loop reads CASSSGLAPDTQYF. DNA of the CDR3: TGTGCCAGCAGCTCGGGACTAGCGCCAGATACGCAGTATTTT.

This rearrangement joins TRBV6-1 to TRBJ2-1; 8 positions match TRBD2. J gave up 4 bases and V 10 bases, and 9 bases lay outside the gene matches. The CDR3 is 14 residues long. Germline assignment: CDR1 MNHNS and CDR2 SASEGT. The CDR3 sequence is CATFLREGYNEQFF. The DNA of the CDR3 is TGTGCCACCTTCCTTCGGGAGGGGTACAATGAGCAGTTCTTC.

CDR3 loop: CASSLTWTSLGNEQFF. In DNA form, the CDR3 reads TGTGCCAGCAGCTTAACTTGGACTAGCCTAGGGAATGAGCAGTTCTTC. This chain joins TRBV11-1 and TRBJ2-1; 8 bases match TRBD2. Trimming cost V 2 bases and J 7 bases; bases outside gene matches: 10. The CDR3 consists of 16 residues. The V gene's germline CDR1 is SGHAT and CDR2 FQDESV (reference sequence).

The rearrangement links TRBV28 to TRBJ2-3; D not resolved. The V end was cut by 10 bases, the J end by 2 bases, with 4 bases between. Germline V CDR1 and CDR2: MDHEN, SYDVKM. This CDR3 comprises 10 residues. The DNA of the CDR3 is TGTGCCACCAACACAGATACGCAGTATTTT. Protein sequence: CATNTDTQYF. The whole variable domain, remainder taken from reference TRBV28 and TRBJ2-3, is DVKVTQSSRYLVKRTGEKVFLECVQDMDHENMFWYRQDPGLGLRLIYFSYDVKMKEKGDIPEGYSVSREKKERFSLILESASTNQTSMYLCATNTDTQYFGPGTRLTVL.

The chain combines TRBV29-1 with TRBJ2-7; TRBD2 agrees at 9 bases. J was trimmed by 0 bases and V by 4 bases; bases with no gene match: 7. Germline CDR1 and CDR2: SQVTM and ANQGSEA. The CDR3 runs to 15 residues. Here the CDR3 reads CSVVLAGMNSYEQYF. For the CDR3, the DNA is TGCAGCGTTGTACTAGCGGGTATGAACTCCTACGAGCAGTACTTC.

The chain links TRBV5-1 to TRBJ2-1; tentatively, D is TRBD1 (5 bases). The V and J ends lost 1 base and 0 bases respectively, with 14 bases between them. CDR1 SGHRS and CDR2 YFSETQ come from the germline V gene. The length of the CDR3 is 17 residues. CDR3 in amino acids: CASSLWAGMGSYNEQFF. The CDR3 DNA reads TGCGCCAGCAGCTTGTGGGCAGGGATGGGCTCCTACAATGAGCAGTTCTTC.

V is TRBV19 and J is TRBJ1-5, with D maybe TRBD1 (5 bases). The CDR3 is 14 residues long. The germline CDR1 and CDR2 sequences are LNHDA and SQIVND (reference sequence). The V end was cut by 7 bases, the J end by 6 bases, with 16 bases between. DNA of the CDR3: TGTGCCAGTACCGGGTCAGGGTCTGGTCAGCCCCAGCATTTT. Translated: CASTGSGSGQPQHF.

This clone was seen only once. The rearrangement joins TRBV5-1 to TRBJ1-2; TRBD1 aligns across 7 bases. The V and J ends lost 3 bases and 3 bases, in that order; junction bases with no gene match: 5. CDR3 length: 14 residues. Germline values: CDR1 SGHRS, CDR2 YFSETQ. The CDR3 coding sequence is TGCGCCAGCAGCTCTATCAGGGGGGACTATGGCTACACCTTC. It codes for CASSSIRGDYGYTF.

J is TRBJ1-2 and V is TRBV7-9; D is ambiguous. The CDR3 is 15 amino acids. V gave up 0 bases and J gave up 3 bases, with 11 bases separating them. Germline assignment: CDR1 SEHNR and CDR2 FQNEAQ (reference sequence). CDR3 region: CASSLALERDYGYTF. CDR3 nucleotides: TGTGCCAGCAGCTTAGCCTTAGAAAGAGACTATGGCTACACCTTC.

The V call is TRBV7-9, the J call TRBJ2-7; D remains unclear. Germline CDR1 SEHNR, CDR2 FQNEAQ (reference sequence). The CDR3 sequence is 13 residues long. V was clipped by 5 bases and J by 6 bases, with 14 bases between them. As DNA, the CDR3 is TGTGCCAGCAGCCCAAGAGAGGTAGGCGAGCAGTACTTC. Translated: CASSPREVGEQYF. Drawing the rest from reference TRBV7-9 and TRBJ2-7, the complete variable domain is DTGVSQNPRHKITKRGQNVTFRCDPISEHNRLYWYRQTLGQGPEFLTYFQNEAQLEKSRLLSDRFSAERPKGSFSTLEIQRTEQGDSAMYLCASSPREVGEQYFGPGTRLTVT.

The rearrangement uses TRBV27 and TRBJ2-5, with D maybe TRBD1 (6 bases). The DNA end lines up better with TRBJ2-7; the J call may be wrong. CDR3 length equals 15 residues. Germline V lookup: CDR1 MNHEY, CDR2 SMNVEV (reference sequence). The CDR3 DNA reads as TGTGCCAGCAGTTACACAACAGGGTTGTCTTACGAGCAGTACTTC. Its translation is CASSYTTGLSYEQYF.